What follows are 23 T cell receptor beta chains derived from one specimen sequenced in a study of immune characterization of retroperitoneal liposarcoma. TCRdb re-called the PCR reads with MiXCR, one entry per CDR3 protein. Of over a thousand distinct CDR3 sequences listed, around 40% were seen once; the top ten hold about 47%. Input material: tumor tissue. The receptors shown here come from a male donor with retroperitoneal liposarcoma.

This clonotype has more than one count but fewer than ten. The chain employs TRBV12-3 or TRBV12-4 and TRBJ2-2; 15 nucleotides match TRBD2. V gave up 7 bases and J gave up 5 bases; unmatched junction bases: 5. CDR3 length: 16 amino acids. This CDR3 reads CASTGLAGGQTGELFF. For the CDR3, the DNA is TGTGCCAGCACTGGACTAGCGGGGGGGCAGACCGGGGAGCTGTTTTTT.

The chain is built from TRBV6-7 and TRBJ2-1, with unresolved D. TRBV6-7 qualifies as an ORF whose function is uncertain. Trimming took 4 bases from V and 2 from J, leaving 6 bases between them. CDR3 length equals 13 residues. CDR3 in amino acids: CASSFSTYNEQFF. CDR3 nucleotide sequence: TGTGCCAGCAGTTTCTCAACCTACAATGAGCAGTTCTTC.

This clonotype is categorized as medium-sized. The chain couples TRBV6-1 to TRBJ2-1, with 9 bases identical to TRBD1. The germline gives CDR1 MNHNS, CDR2 SASEGT. CDR3 length: 15 residues. V shed 5 bases and J 10 bases; nucleotides not matched to a gene: 12. Here the CDR3 DNA reads TGTGCCAGCAGTCAAACCGGGACAGGGACCTACGAGCAGTTCTTC. This codes for CASSQTGTGTYEQFF.

V gene TRBV6-1 combines with J gene TRBJ2-5; TRBD1 matches at 9 bases. The DNA matches TRBJ2-7 better at its end, which makes the J call doubtful. Germline CDR1 is MNHNS and CDR2 is SASEGT. This CDR3 has 16 residues. CDR3 residues: CASSRRGGTGKYEQYF. As DNA, the CDR3 is TGTGCCAGCAGTCGAAGGGGGGGGACAGGGAAATACGAGCAGTACTTC.

The gene calls are TRBV6-6 and TRBJ2-3; TRBD2 agrees at 8 bases. Germline CDR1 MNHNY, CDR2 SVGAGI (reference sequence). This CDR3 spans 15 amino acids. The junction had 4 bases not matched to a gene; V was cut back by 2 bases and J by 3 bases. The CDR3 DNA reads TGTGCCAGCAGTTACAGGCTAGCGGGTACAGATACGCAGTATTTT. It translates to CASSYRLAGTDTQYF.

This clonotype is labeled as medium-sized. A much larger clone differs by one base, so this may be a read error. The V gene is TRBV6-1, the J gene TRBJ2-1; 9 nucleotides line up with TRBD2. The DNA matches TRBJ2-7 better at its end, which makes the J call doubtful. This CDR3 has 16 residues. Germline CDR1 and CDR2: MNHNS and SASEGT. The CDR3 region has the DNA TGTGCCAGCAGTTCTCCCGGGACTAGCTCCTACAATGAGCAGTACTTC. Translation gives CASSSPGTSSYNEQYF.

This clonotype came up a few times. The chain recombines TRBV25-1 with TRBJ2-1; D possibly corresponds to TRBD2 (5 bases). This CDR3 has 18 amino acids. From germline, CDR1 is MGHDK and CDR2 SYGVNS. Trimming removed 3 bases at V and 4 bases at J, with 22 bases between. The CDR3 DNA reads as TGTGCCAGCAGTGAGCCCGGAGGCTCCCTTCTATCTTACAATGAGCAGTTCTTC. Protein sequence: CASSEPGGSLLSYNEQFF.

The V call is TRBV7-2, the J call TRBJ2-7; 8 bases are a match to TRBD2. The CDR3 contains 15 residues. V lost 5 bases to trimming and J lost 1 base; unmatched junction nucleotides: 7. Germline CDR1 is SGHTA and CDR2 is FQGNSA. The CDR3 region has the DNA TGTGCCAGCAGCCCCCTACGGGGGGGATCCTACGAGCAGTACTTC. It yields the protein CASSPLRGGSYEQYF.

This clonotype has only a few counts. V usage is TRBV6-1 and J usage is TRBJ2-4, with D maybe TRBD2 (6 bases). V lost 0 bases to trimming and J lost 9 bases, with 12 bases between them. Germline CDR1 reads MNHNS; CDR2 reads SASEGT. The CDR3 sequence is 14 residues long. The CDR3 region is CASSEAVQGGIQYF. The CDR3 region has the DNA TGTGCCAGCAGTGAAGCAGTTCAGGGAGGCATTCAGTACTTC.

By share of the sample, this clonotype is medium-sized. The rearrangement joins TRBV6-1 to TRBJ2-2; D is unresolved. This CDR3 contains 14 residues. Germline CDR1 and CDR2: MNHNS and SASEGT. V lost 7 bases and J 2 bases, leaving 11 bases between the germline ends. For the CDR3, the DNA is TGTGCCAGCAAGCGTACCGCCAACACCGGGGAGCTGTTTTTT. Protein sequence: CASKRTANTGELFF.

This clonotype was observed a handful of times. V usage is TRBV6-1 and J usage is TRBJ2-1; 12 bases are shared with TRBD1. The DNA end favors TRBJ2-7, so the J call may be wrong. The CDR3 contains 14 residues. Germline loops: CDR1 MNHNS, CDR2 SASEGT. CDR3 amino acids: CASLGTGGGYEQYF. The CDR3 DNA reads TGTGCCTCGCTCGGGACAGGGGGCGGGTACGAGCAGTACTTC.

By sample share, this clonotype is large. In nucleotides, the CDR3 is TGTGCCAGCAGCCGGAAAACCGGGACAGGGATCCACGAGCAGTACTTC. This translates into CASSRKTGTGIHEQYF. The chain links TRBV6-1 to TRBJ2-5; 9 bases map to TRBD1. The better agreement between TRBJ2-7 and the DNA end casts doubt on the J call. CDR3 length: 16 residues. Germline V gene lookup returns CDR1 MNHNS and CDR2 SASEGT.

V gene TRBV6-5 combines with J gene TRBJ2-1, with D unresolved. Germline CDR1 and CDR2: MNHEY and SVGAGI. V dropped 0 bases and J dropped 13 bases, with 16 bases sitting between them. CDR3 size: 14 residues. CDR3 residues: CASSYSATRRTQFF. CDR3 bases: TGTGCCAGCAGTTACTCGGCCACTCGGCGGACCCAGTTCTTC.

This clonotype has a single count. The chain employs TRBV27 and TRBJ2-3; 8 bases align to TRBD1. The assigned J gene may be wrong: the sequence end matches TRBJ2-1 better. Germline V gives CDR1 MNHEY, CDR2 SMNVEV (reference sequence). The CDR3 spans 13 residues. DNA of the CDR3: TGTGCCAGCACTCGCCAGGGGGCGGGTGAGCAGTTCTTC. It translates to CASTRQGAGEQFF.

This chain connects TRBV6-8 to TRBJ2-1, with 7 bases lining up with TRBD2. The last part of the DNA fits TRBJ2-5 better; the J call may be wrong. Germline V gives CDR1 MNHGY, CDR2 SAAAGT. The CDR3 consists of 13 residues. CDR3 amino acids: CASSWSGAETQYF. In nucleotides, the CDR3 is TGTGCCAGCAGTTGGAGCGGGGCCGAGACCCAGTACTTC.

The V call is TRBV27, the J call TRBJ2-1; possibly TRBD2 for D (5 bases). Germline CDR1 MNHEY, CDR2 SMNVEV (reference sequence). CDR3 size: 15 residues. V was trimmed by 2 bases and J by 2 bases, leaving 10 bases between them. The CDR3 bases are TGTGCCAGCAGTTTAACGGACTCACCCTACAATGAGCAGTTCTTC. Translating it yields CASSLTDSPYNEQFF.

This chain links TRBV6-1 with TRBJ2-1; D is ambiguous. TRBJ2-7 matches the DNA end more closely, so the J call is doubtful. This CDR3 has 12 residues. CDR1 is MNHNS, CDR2 SASEGT, per germline. In DNA form, the CDR3 reads TGTGCCAGCAGTGAAGTGTCCTACGAGCAGTACTTC. Amino acid sequence: CASSEVSYEQYF.

The chain links TRBV11-3 to TRBJ2-1; TRBD1 aligns across 9 bases. TRBJ2-7 explains the end of the DNA better; the J call may be wrong. The CDR3 covers 15 residues. The V gene's germline CDR1 is SGHNT and CDR2 YENEEA. CDR3 nucleotides: TGTGCCAGCACCTCGAGGACAGGGGAGACCTACGAGCAGTACTTC. Translated: CASTSRTGETYEQYF.

Relative to its sample, this clonotype is medium-sized. The J gene is TRBJ2-1, the V gene TRBV7-2; 10 nucleotides align to TRBD2. The ends lost 0 bases at V and 7 bases at J; junction bases unmatched: 9. CDR3 length equals 17 residues. Looked up from germline, CDR1 is SGHTA and CDR2 is FQGNSA. CDR3 region: CASSLAPTSGKGNEQFF. The CDR3 nucleotides read TGTGCCAGCAGCTTAGCCCCAACTAGCGGGAAAGGGAATGAGCAGTTCTTC.

This clonotype was picked up a small number of times. CDR3 nucleotides: TGTGCCAGCAGCCCGGGACAGGGAGTCTACAATGAGCAGTACTTC. It is translated as CASSPGQGVYNEQYF. The chain recombines TRBV6-1 with TRBJ2-1, with 9 nucleotides matching TRBD1. The closer fit of TRBJ2-7 to the DNA end suggests the J call may be wrong. This CDR3 comprises 15 residues. The germline V gene encodes CDR1 MNHNS and CDR2 SASEGT.

This clonotype appeared a few times. The V call is TRBV7-2, the J call TRBJ2-5, with 7 positions matching TRBD2. The better agreement between TRBJ2-7 and the DNA end casts doubt on the J call. From germline, CDR1 is SGHTA and CDR2 FQGNSA. CDR3 length: 15 amino acids. The CDR3 here is CASSLKPSGTHEQYF. CDR3 DNA: TGTGCCAGCAGCTTAAAGCCTAGCGGTACTCACGAGCAGTACTTC.

The V and J genes are TRBV7-2 and TRBJ2-1, with TRBD2 matching over 7 bases. CDR1 is SGHTA, CDR2 FQGNSA, per germline. J gave up 5 bases and V 2 bases, and 6 bases lay outside the gene matches. The CDR3 has 15 residues. The CDR3 DNA reads as TGTGCCAGCAGCTTATCTAGCGGAGACCACAATGAGCAGTTCTTC. It yields the protein CASSLSSGDHNEQFF.

The genes are TRBV10-2 and TRBJ2-6; D may be TRBD1 (5 bases). The CDR3 sequence is 15 residues long. In germline, CDR1 is WSHSY, CDR2 SAAADI. Trimming took off 7 bases at V and 0 bases at J, with 10 bases between the two ends. CDR3 in DNA: TGCGCCAGCACACCAGGGCTCTCTGGGGCCAACGTCCTGACTTTC. Its translation: CASTPGLSGANVLTF.